This entry features one T cell receptor (beta chain) sequence. What it recognizes is unknown. This CDR3 is built from 13 residues. Germline V gene lookup returns CDR1 SGHTA and CDR2 FQGNSA. V lost 5 bases and J lost 4; bases outside the gene matches: 4. The record originates from a study of T cell responses to AZD1222 COVID-19 vaccine. General observations from the study: Repertoire sampling happened only post peak T cell response.

TCRdb's table, derived via immunoSEQ multiplex PCR, lists solely in-frame clones and lacks some. The sample has approximately 140,000 clones; 92% are singletons. The sequence was collected from an adult who received the AZD1222 COVID-19 vaccine. The chain uses TRBV7-2 and TRBJ2-7, with 8 bases lining up with TRBD1. The sample consisted of peripheral blood, taken 28 days after the second AZD1222 dose. In DNA form, the CDR3 reads TGTGCCAGCAGCAAAGACAGGGGTTACGAGCAGTACTTC. Protein product: CASSKDRGYEQYF.